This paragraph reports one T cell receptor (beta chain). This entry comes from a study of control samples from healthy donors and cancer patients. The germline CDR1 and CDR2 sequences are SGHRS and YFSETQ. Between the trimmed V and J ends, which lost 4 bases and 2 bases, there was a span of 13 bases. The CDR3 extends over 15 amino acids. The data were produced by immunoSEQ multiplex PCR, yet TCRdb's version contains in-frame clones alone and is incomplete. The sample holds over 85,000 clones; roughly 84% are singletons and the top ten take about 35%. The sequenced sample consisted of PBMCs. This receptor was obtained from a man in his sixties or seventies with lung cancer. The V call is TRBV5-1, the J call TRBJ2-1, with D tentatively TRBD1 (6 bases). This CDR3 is CASSPRDNPYNEQFF. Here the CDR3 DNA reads TGCGCCAGCAGCCCCCGGGACAATCCCTACAATGAGCAGTTCTTC. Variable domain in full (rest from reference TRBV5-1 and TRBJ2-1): KAGVTQTPRYLIKTRGQQVTLSCSPISGHRSVSWYQQTPGQGLQFLFEYFSETQRNKGNFPGRFSGRQFSNSRSEMNVSTLELGDSALYLCASSPRDNPYNEQFFGPGTRLTVL.